One sample yielded the 18 T cell receptor beta chains listed below, sequenced in a study of blood T cell repertoires in COVID-19. Assay: immunoSEQ multiplex PCR; the TCRdb copy retains only in-frame clones and omits some. The repertoire holds roughly 160,000 clones, with roughly 85% as singletons. The sequenced sample was peripheral blood. Source of these receptors: a woman aged 80 or over with acute or convalescent COVID-19.

A remark on this clone: The sample holds other DNA sequences that translate to the same CDR3. CDR3 nucleotides: TGTGCCAGCAGCCCACGGACGGGGGGTACTGAAGCTTTCTTT. This sequence encodes CASSPRTGGTEAFF. V and J are TRBV6-6 and TRBJ1-1, with D tentatively TRBD1 (5 bases). V was pared by 6 bases and J by 5 bases, with 16 bases between. CDR1 and CDR2 (germline): MNHNY, SVGAGI (reference sequence). The CDR3 is 14 amino acids.

V gene TRBV29-1 combines with J gene TRBJ1-1; 11 bases map to TRBD1. The CDR3 runs to 16 residues. The V and J ends lost 1 base and 7 bases, in that order; junction bases with no gene match: 11. Germline loops: CDR1 SQVTM, CDR2 ANQGSEA. The CDR3 nucleotides are TGCAGCGTTGAAGTCCCCCGGGACAGGGGGAGAGGTGAAGCTTTCTTT. It is translated as CSVEVPRDRGRGEAFF.

V is TRBV19 and J is TRBJ2-2; 8 nucleotides line up with TRBD1. Germline V CDR1 and CDR2: LNHDA, SQIVND (reference sequence). Unmatched junction bases numbered 8, after V lost 8 bases and J lost 0 bases. The CDR3 sequence is 16 residues long. CDR3 region: CASSDIQGANTGELFF. Written as DNA, the CDR3 is TGTGCCAGTTCTGACATACAGGGGGCGAACACCGGGGAGCTGTTTTTT.

This clone was detected only a few times. The chain carries TRBV29-1 and TRBJ1-1, with a tentative D call TRBD1 (6 bases). V gave up 7 bases and J gave up 4 bases, with 13 bases separating them. Looked up from germline, CDR1 is SQVTM and CDR2 is ANQGSEA. The CDR3 has 12 amino acids. CDR3 in DNA: TGCAGCGCCAAGGACAGCTTCACTGAAGCTTTCTTT. It codes for CSAKDSFTEAFF.

The chain couples TRBV6-2 or TRBV6-3 to TRBJ1-2; D is possibly TRBD1 (6 bases). V was shortened by 2 bases and J by 8 bases, with 18 bases between the two germline ends. CDR3 length: 15 residues. The germline V gene encodes CDR1 MNHEY and CDR2 SVGEGT. In DNA form, the CDR3 reads TGTGCCAGCAGTTACCAGGGGTCTATGGTTACCGGCTACACCTTC. The encoded protein is CASSYQGSMVTGYTF.

V gene TRBV5-4 combines with J gene TRBJ1-1; weak D call: TRBD1 (6 bases). The CDR3 covers 15 residues. CDR1 and CDR2 (germline): SGHNT, YYREEE (reference sequence). With 4 bases removed from V and 4 bases from J, the gap between germline ends came to 17 bases. CDR3 loop: CASSALQGVGTEAFF. Here the CDR3 DNA reads TGTGCCAGCAGCGCCTTACAGGGTGTTGGCACTGAAGCTTTCTTT.

CDR3 bases: TGTGCCAGCAGGAATGGGGCCGGGCAGGGGTACTATGGCTACACCTTC. Protein sequence: CASRNGAGQGYYGYTF. This chain joins TRBV2 and TRBJ1-2, with D possibly being TRBD1 (6 bases). V shed 6 bases and J shed 3 bases, with 20 bases lying between them. The germline CDR1 and CDR2 sequences are SNHLY and FYNNEI. The CDR3 contains 16 residues. The complete variable domain, with remaining parts taken from reference TRBV2 and TRBJ1-2, reads EPEVTQTPSHQVTQMGQEVILRCVPISNHLYFYWYRQILGQKVEFLVSFYNNEISEKSEIFDDQFSVERPDGSNFTLKIRSTKLEDSAMYFCASRNGAGQGYYGYTFGSGTRLTVV.

The chain is built from TRBV27 and TRBJ1-2; D is perhaps TRBD1 (5 bases). Germline V gene data show CDR1 as MNHEY and CDR2 as SMNVEV (reference sequence). V lost 7 bases and J lost 6, with 15 bases in between. The CDR3 runs 13 residues. CDR3 region: CASTPSWGDGYTF. CDR3 bases: TGTGCCAGCACCCCAAGCTGGGGGGATGGCTACACCTTC.

The chain combines TRBV24-1 with TRBJ2-1; 7 bases map to TRBD2. This CDR3 region has 17 residues. V was clipped by 3 bases and J by 2 bases; unmatched bases: 9. Germline loops: CDR1 KGHDR, CDR2 SFDVKD. CDR3 protein: CATSDGGFGRAYNEQFF. CDR3 coding DNA: TGTGCCACCAGTGATGGCGGCTTTGGGAGGGCCTACAATGAGCAGTTCTTC.

Remarks on this clone: This sample also contains other DNA sequences that code for the same CDR3. Here the CDR3 DNA reads TGTGCCAGCAGCTTGTTGAGCTCCTACAATGAGCAGTTCTTC. This gives the protein CASSLLSSYNEQFF. The chain couples TRBV7-9 to TRBJ2-1; D ambiguous. Trimming pared 3 bases from V and 0 bases from J, leaving 6 bases between. The CDR3 runs 14 residues. CDR1 is SEHNR, CDR2 FQNEAQ, per germline (reference sequence).

V is TRBV9 and J is TRBJ2-3; perhaps TRBD2 as D (6 bases). This CDR3 contains 14 residues. V shed 2 bases and J shed 4 bases, with 11 bases lying between them. Per the germline V gene, CDR1 is SGDLS and CDR2 is YYNGEE. The CDR3 DNA follows: TGTGCCAGCAGCGTCGGGGGTCCACCAGATACGCAGTATTTT. The encoded protein is CASSVGGPPDTQYF.

The chain couples TRBV9 to TRBJ2-7; TRBD2 matches at 7 bases. With 3 bases clipped from V and 2 bases from J, the junction kept 11 bases outside the gene matches. The germline CDR1 and CDR2 sequences are SGDLS and YYNGEE. The CDR3 is 16 amino acids. The CDR3 loop is CASSGGSTGGPYEQYF. Here the CDR3 DNA reads TGTGCCAGCAGCGGAGGCTCCACGGGGGGTCCCTACGAGCAGTACTTC.

The chain links TRBV21-1 to TRBJ2-6; TRBD1 reflects the table's D call only, with no check against the DNA. TRBV21-1 is noted as a pseudogene. CDR3 length: 18 residues. CDR3 residues: CASSKAGQEVSGANVLTF. CDR3 sequence (DNA): TGTGCCAGCAGCAAAGCCGGACAGGAAGTCTCTGGGGCCAACGTCCTGACTTTC.

The chain couples TRBV14 to TRBJ2-2; TRBD2 matches at 8 bases. Germline V CDR1 and CDR2: SGHDN, FVKESK. Trimming cost V 4 bases and J 4 bases; bases outside gene matches: 8. The CDR3 has 16 residues. The CDR3 loop reads CASSLPGLVGTGELFF. The DNA for the CDR3 is TGTGCCAGCAGCCTACCGGGACTAGTTGGCACCGGGGAGCTGTTTTTT.

The chain joins TRBV5-5 to TRBJ1-5; a possible D gene is TRBD1 (5 bases). The CDR3 sequence is 14 residues long. V lost 2 bases and J 6 bases, leaving 12 bases between the germline ends. Germline assignment: CDR1 SGHKS and CDR2 YYEKEE (reference sequence). Here the CDR3 reads CASSFGSQGQPQHF. The CDR3 bases are TGTGCCAGCAGCTTTGGTTCCCAGGGTCAGCCCCAGCATTTT.

The chain uses TRBV5-1 and TRBJ2-2; 9 bases fit TRBD1. Germline V CDR1 and CDR2: SGHRS, YFSETQ. This CDR3 region has 15 residues. V lost 0 bases, J lost 7 bases, and 4 bases stayed unmatched. CDR3 in DNA: TGCGCCAGCAGCTTGGAACAGGGGGCACTCGGGGAGCTGTTTTTT. This translates into CASSLEQGALGELFF.

The chain links TRBV6-5 to TRBJ2-7; possibly TRBD1 for D (5 bases). Germline assignment: CDR1 MNHEY and CDR2 SVGAGI. The germline V and J ends were trimmed by 8 bases and 4 bases, with 9 bases remaining between them. The CDR3 loop spans 11 amino acids. The CDR3 coding sequence is TGTGCCAGCGGCGCAGGGTACGAGCAGTACTTC. Translated: CASGAGYEQYF.

The CDR3 region has the DNA TGCGCCAGCAGCTCCGGACTAGCGGGAGGGGAAGAGACCCAGTACTTC. It encodes CASSSGLAGGEETQYF. The J gene is TRBJ2-5, the V gene TRBV5-1; TRBD2 matches 15 bases. This CDR3 is built from 16 residues. Germline V CDR1 and CDR2: SGHRS, YFSETQ. Trimming cost V 3 bases and J 3 bases; bases outside gene matches: 3. Full variable domain (outside the CDR3, taken from reference TRBV5-1 and TRBJ2-5): KAGVTQTPRYLIKTRGQQVTLSCSPISGHRSVSWYQQTPGQGLQFLFEYFSETQRNKGNFPGRFSGRQFSNSRSEMNVSTLELGDSALYLCASSSGLAGGEETQYFGPGTRLLVL.